Below, 3 T cell receptor beta chains from the same sample are listed, as sequenced in a study of T cells in Graves' hyperthyroidism and ophthalmopathy. The source material, RNA transcripts, was used to amplify TCR beta CDR3 regions. Initially, a first-round RT-PCR of the TCR CDR3 employed the HTBI primer set. TCRdb reprocessed the multiplex PCR reads via MiXCR and lists one record per CDR3 protein. The sample shows about 600,000 distinct CDR3 sequences, approximately 14% of them seen only once. Input material: blood. These receptor sequences come from a woman aged 50 to 60 with Graves' ophthalmopathy.

This clonotype was seen many times. This chain connects TRBV7-2 to TRBJ2-4, with unresolved D. V shed 4 bases and J shed 1 base, with 11 bases lying between them. The germline gives CDR1 SGHTA, CDR2 FQGNSA. This CDR3 contains 15 residues. CDR3 protein: CASSYQRAAKNIQYF. For the CDR3, the DNA is TGTGCCAGCAGCTACCAAAGGGCGGCCAAAAACATTCAGTACTTC.

This clonotype occurred many times. J is TRBJ2-1 and V is TRBV12-3 or TRBV12-4; 10 bases are a match to TRBD1. The CDR3 is 15 residues long. The J segment lost 7 bases and the V segment lost 3 bases, leaving 6 bases of the junction unmatched. The CDR3 coding sequence is TGTGCCAGCAGTTTTGGGACAGGGGATGGGAATGAGCAGTTCTTC. Its translation is CASSFGTGDGNEQFF.

This clonotype was detected only a few times. The CDR3 bases are TGTGCCAGCAGTTTAGTATTAACCAGCGGGAGGAGGGGCGAGCAGTACTTC. It specifies CASSLVLTSGRRGEQYF. The chain joins TRBV12-3 or TRBV12-4 to TRBJ2-7; 9 bases agree with TRBD2. This CDR3 is built from 17 residues. V gave up 1 base and J gave up 6 bases; unmatched junction bases: 13.